This T cell receptor beta chain is from a study of T cell changes during pregnancy in multiple sclerosis. Repertoires were generated with immunoSEQ multiplex PCR, while TCRdb's copy carries only in-frame clones and drops some. The table records nearly 70,000 clones, roughly 94% of them present only once. Trimming pared 5 bases from V and 0 bases from J, leaving 22 bases between. CDR1 and CDR2 from the germline V gene are SEHNR and FQNEAQ (reference sequence). The CDR3 sequence is 18 residues long. This sequence was found in a female donor in good health, enrolled as a control in a pregnancy study. The chain couples TRBV7-9 to TRBJ1-2, with D perhaps matching TRBD1 (5 bases). The sequencing here drew on peripheral blood, taken in the second trimester of pregnancy. CDR3 loop: CASSPRGRWYTTNYGYTF. As DNA, the CDR3 is TGTGCCAGCAGCCCCCGGGGGAGGTGGTACACCACTAACTATGGCTACACCTTC.